This T cell receptor beta chain came from a study of T-cell memory formation after mild COVID-19. Study results and caveats: Pre-infection memory held some responding clones, suggesting pre-existing cross-reactive T cells responded. Shrinking CD4+ clones were chiefly CM and EM; CD8+ ones were chiefly EMRA.

CDR3 length: 12 residues. Trimming took off 1 base at V and 8 bases at J, with 8 bases between the two ends. Germline CDR1 is LGHDT and CDR2 is YNNKEL (reference sequence). TCRdb itself ran the 5' RACE reads through MiXCR, one entry per CDR3 protein. The top ten hold around 13% of the sample, which has 350,000 or so distinct CDR3 sequences, 21% seen once. This clonotype appeared a few times. Its antigen is not known. This receptor was taken from an adult woman who had mild COVID-19 (a few samples of this study predate the infection). Cell type and time point are not known. Sequenced sample: PBMCs or a T cell subset sorted from them (not recorded which). The chain recombines TRBV3-1 with TRBJ1-1, with D uncertain. CDR3 in amino acids: CASSQVQREAFF. DNA for the CDR3: TGTGCCAGCAGCCAAGTACAGAGGGAAGCTTTCTTT.